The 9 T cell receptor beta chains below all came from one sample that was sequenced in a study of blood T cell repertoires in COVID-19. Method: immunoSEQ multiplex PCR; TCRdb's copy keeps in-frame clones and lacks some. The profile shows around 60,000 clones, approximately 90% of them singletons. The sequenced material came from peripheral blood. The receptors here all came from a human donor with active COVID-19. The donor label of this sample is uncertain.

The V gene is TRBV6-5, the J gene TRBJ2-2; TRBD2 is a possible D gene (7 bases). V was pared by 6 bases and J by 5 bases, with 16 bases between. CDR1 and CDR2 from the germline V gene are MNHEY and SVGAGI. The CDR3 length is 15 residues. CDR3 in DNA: TGTGCCAGCAGGGGGGGGGCAGGGGTTACCGGGGAGCTGTTTTTT. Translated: CASRGGAGVTGELFF.

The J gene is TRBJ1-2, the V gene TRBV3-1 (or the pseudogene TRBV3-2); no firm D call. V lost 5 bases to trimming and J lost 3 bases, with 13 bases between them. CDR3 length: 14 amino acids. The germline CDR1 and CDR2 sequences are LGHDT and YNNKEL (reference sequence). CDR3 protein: CASSGSSRDYGYTF. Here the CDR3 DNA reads TGTGCCAGCAGCGGGAGCTCCCGGGACTATGGCTACACCTTC.

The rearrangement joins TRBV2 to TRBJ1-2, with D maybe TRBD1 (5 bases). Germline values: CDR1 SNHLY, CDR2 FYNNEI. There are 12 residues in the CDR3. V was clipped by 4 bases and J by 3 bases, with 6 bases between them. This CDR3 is CASSGGDYGYTF. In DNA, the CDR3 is TGTGCCAGCAGTGGGGGCGACTATGGCTACACCTTC.

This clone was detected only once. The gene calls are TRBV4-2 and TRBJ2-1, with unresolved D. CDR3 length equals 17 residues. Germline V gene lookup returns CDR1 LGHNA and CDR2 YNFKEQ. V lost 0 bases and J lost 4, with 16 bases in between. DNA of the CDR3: TGTGCCAGCAGCCAAGAAACTCTAGGCAGCCCTTACAATGAGCAGTTCTTC. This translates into CASSQETLGSPYNEQFF.

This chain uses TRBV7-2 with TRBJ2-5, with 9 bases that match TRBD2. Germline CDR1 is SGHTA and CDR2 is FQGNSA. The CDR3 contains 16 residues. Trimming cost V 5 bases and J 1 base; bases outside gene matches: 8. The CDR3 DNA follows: TGTGCCAGCAGCCCGCCGAGCGGGGGGATCCAAGAGACCCAGTACTTC. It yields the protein CASSPPSGGIQETQYF.

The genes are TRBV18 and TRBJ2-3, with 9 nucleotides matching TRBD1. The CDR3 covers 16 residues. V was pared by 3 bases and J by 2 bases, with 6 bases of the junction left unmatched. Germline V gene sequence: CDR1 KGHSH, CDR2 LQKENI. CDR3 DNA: TGTGCCAGCTCACCGGAACAGGGGGCGATCACAGATACGCAGTATTTT. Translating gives CASSPEQGAITDTQYF.

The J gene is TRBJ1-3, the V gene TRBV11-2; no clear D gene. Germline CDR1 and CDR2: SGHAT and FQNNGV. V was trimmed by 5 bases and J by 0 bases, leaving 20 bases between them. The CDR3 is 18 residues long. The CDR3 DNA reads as TGTGCCAGCAGCGCCACGGTTAGGAGGAAGATCTCTGGAAACACCATATATTTT. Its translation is CASSATVRRKISGNTIYF.

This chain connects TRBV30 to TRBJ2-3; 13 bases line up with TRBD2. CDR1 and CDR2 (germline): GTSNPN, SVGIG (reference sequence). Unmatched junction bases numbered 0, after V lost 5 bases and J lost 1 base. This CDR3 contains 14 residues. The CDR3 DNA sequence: TGTGCCTGGGGACTAGCGGGGGGCACAGATACGCAGTATTTT. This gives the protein CAWGLAGGTDTQYF.

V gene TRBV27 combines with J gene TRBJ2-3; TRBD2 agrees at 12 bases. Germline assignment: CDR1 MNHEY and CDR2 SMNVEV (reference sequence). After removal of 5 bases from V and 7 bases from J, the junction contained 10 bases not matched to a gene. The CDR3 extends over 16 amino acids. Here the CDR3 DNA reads TGTGCCAGCAGTCTAACCCTAGCGGGAGGGCCGAATACGCAGTATTTT. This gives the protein CASSLTLAGGPNTQYF.